There are many counts of the clone carrying this T cell receptor beta chain. Its target is unknown. The sample belongs to a study of T-cell memory formation after mild COVID-19. Study-wide points: Second-wave clones that peaked on day 37 lacked confirmed SARS-CoV-2 specificity.

TCRdb fed the 5' RACE reads into MiXCR, producing one record per CDR3 protein. The table shows tens of thousands of distinct CDR3 sequences, with roughly an eighth occurring only once. V dropped 3 bases and J dropped 3 bases, with 11 bases sitting between them. Germline V gene lookup returns CDR1 MGHRA and CDR2 YSYEKL. CDR3 length: 14 residues. V gene TRBV4-1 combines with J gene TRBJ1-1; unclear D gene. Sequencing was done on a sample of PBMCs or a T cell subset sorted from them (not recorded which). This TCR was sampled from a man younger than 30 who had mild COVID-19 (a few samples of this study predate the infection). Cell type and time point are not known. This chain's CDR3 is CASSQTTLYTEAFF. For the CDR3, the DNA is TGCGCCAGCAGCCAGACAACCCTTTACACTGAAGCTTTCTTT.